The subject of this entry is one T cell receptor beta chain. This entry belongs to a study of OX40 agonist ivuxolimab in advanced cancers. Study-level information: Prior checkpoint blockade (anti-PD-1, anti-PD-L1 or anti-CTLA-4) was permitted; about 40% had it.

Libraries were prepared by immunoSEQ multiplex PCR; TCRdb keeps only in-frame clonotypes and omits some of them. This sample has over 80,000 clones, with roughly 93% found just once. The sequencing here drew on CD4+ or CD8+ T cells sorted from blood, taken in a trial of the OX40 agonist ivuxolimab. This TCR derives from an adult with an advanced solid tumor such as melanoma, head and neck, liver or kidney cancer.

The CDR3 DNA follows: TGTGCCAGCAGCCAACAGTTCTCTGGAAACACCATATATTTT. Encoded protein: CASSQQFSGNTIYF. V usage is TRBV7-3 and J usage is TRBJ1-3, with unresolved D. This CDR3 has 14 residues. V was trimmed by 5 bases and J by 0 bases, leaving 8 bases between them. Per germline, CDR1 SGHTA and CDR2 FQGTGA.